These 19 T cell receptor beta chains came from one sample sequenced in a study of graft-versus-host responses after intestinal transplantation. Intraepithelial and lamina propria lymphocytes were isolated from graft specimens. Here immunoSEQ multiplex PCR was the method, and the copy in TCRdb shows in-frame clones only, minus some. The table lists 3,000 to 4,000 clones, 70% to 90% of them singletons. Here the sequenced sample was ileum tissue, taken more than 650 days after intestinal transplant. The receptors derive from a human patient who received an intestinal transplant, so some T cells may come from the graft donor.

The gene calls are TRBV9 and TRBJ2-2; TRBD2 might be the D (6 bases). V lost 4 bases and J 2 bases, leaving 12 bases between the germline ends. The CDR3 totals 15 residues. In germline, CDR1 is SGDLS, CDR2 YYNGEE. The CDR3 coding sequence is TGTGCCAGCAGCTTGGGACTTTCAAACACCGGGGAGCTGTTTTTT. Amino acid sequence: CASSLGLSNTGELFF. Supplemented by reference TRBV9 and TRBJ2-2, the full variable domain reads DSGVTQTPKHLITATGQRVTLRCSPRSGDLSVYWYQQSLDQGLQFLIQYYNGEERAKGNILERFSAQQFPDLHSELNLSSLELGDSALYFCASSLGLSNTGELFFGEGSRLTVL.

This chain uses TRBV5-1 with TRBJ1-1; TRBD1 aligns across 8 bases. Germline trimming cut 4 bases from V and 3 bases from J; bases unmatched to any gene: 8. Germline CDR1 is SGHRS and CDR2 is YFSETQ. This CDR3 is built from 15 residues. The CDR3 protein is CASSLLQGVDTEAFF. The CDR3 DNA follows: TGCGCCAGCAGCCTCTTACAGGGGGTCGACACTGAAGCTTTCTTT.

The rearrangement joins TRBV12-5 to TRBJ1-5, with D perhaps TRBD1 (5 bases). The CDR3 consists of 17 residues. Trimming stripped 0 bases from V and 1 base from J, with 13 bases between. Germline lookup yields CDR1 LGHNT and CDR2 FRNRAP. This CDR3 is CASGLVYGGGSNQPQHF. The CDR3 nucleotides read TGTGCTAGTGGTTTGGTATATGGGGGGGGGAGCAATCAGCCCCAGCATTTT.

V is TRBV27 and J is TRBJ1-2; unclear D gene. This CDR3 spans 13 amino acids. The germline gives CDR1 MNHEY, CDR2 SMNVEV (reference sequence). V was shortened by 5 bases and J by 5 bases, with 12 bases between the two germline ends. CDR3 residues: CASSRRVDYGYTF. The DNA for the CDR3 is TGTGCCAGCAGTCGGAGGGTAGATTATGGCTACACCTTC.

The chain carries TRBV7-3 and TRBJ1-2; D possibly corresponds to TRBD1 (5 bases). The CDR3 is made up of 15 amino acids. The ends were cut back, 5 bases at V and 4 bases at J, with 17 bases in the middle. Germline CDR1 is SGHTA and CDR2 is FQGTGA. DNA of the CDR3: TGTGCCAGCAGCCCGGGGGTGGGGATCGGCTATGGCTACACCTTC. As protein: CASSPGVGIGYGYTF.

This clone was seen a handful of times. V usage is TRBV19 and J usage is TRBJ1-5; 9 positions match TRBD1. The ends lost 8 bases at V and 0 bases at J; junction bases unmatched: 5. The CDR3 length is 15 residues. CDR1 is LNHDA and CDR2 is SQIVND in the germline V gene (reference sequence). CDR3 sequence (DNA): TGTGCCAGTGCACAGGGGGCGCATAGCAATCAGCCCCAGCATTTT. As protein: CASAQGAHSNQPQHF.

The chain uses TRBV6-1 and TRBJ1-1; no reliable D call. This CDR3 spans 13 amino acids. Trimming cost V 2 bases and J 0 bases, with 4 bases left between them. Per germline, CDR1 MNHNS and CDR2 SASEGT. The CDR3 sequence: CASSESLNTEAFF. The CDR3 DNA reads TGTGCCAGCAGTGAAAGCCTGAACACTGAAGCTTTCTTT.

The V call is TRBV12-5, the J call TRBJ2-3; D remains unclear. Trimming stripped 0 bases from V and 2 bases from J, with 3 bases between. Germline V gene data show CDR1 as LGHNT and CDR2 as FRNRAP. The CDR3 is 13 residues long. CDR3 loop: CASGLVSTDTQYF. CDR3 DNA: TGTGCTAGTGGTTTGGTATCCACAGATACGCAGTATTTT.

V gene TRBV5-1 combines with J gene TRBJ2-5; tentatively, D is TRBD1 or TRBD2 (6 bases each). Germline CDR1 SGHRS, CDR2 YFSETQ. The CDR3 has 15 residues. Trimming stripped 3 bases from V and 4 bases from J, with 16 bases between. The CDR3 sequence: CASSSDIGGLETQYF. The CDR3, as DNA: TGCGCCAGCAGCTCGGACATAGGGGGACTAGAGACCCAGTACTTC.

This chain uses TRBV7-9 with TRBJ1-5, with a tentative D call TRBD1 (5 bases). CDR3 length: 15 residues. Germline loops: CDR1 SEHNR, CDR2 FQNEAQ (reference sequence). The V and J ends lost 4 bases and 0 bases respectively, with 10 bases between them. CDR3 DNA: TGTGCCAGCAGCTACCTAGACAGTAGCAATCAGCCCCAGCATTTT. Its translation is CASSYLDSSNQPQHF.

The rearrangement uses TRBV10-2 and TRBJ2-5, with a tentative D call TRBD1 (6 bases). Trimming cost V 6 bases and J 5 bases, with 22 bases left between them. CDR1 is WSHSY and CDR2 is SAAADI in the germline V gene. The CDR3 covers 16 residues. CDR3 nucleotide sequence: TGCGCCAGCAGAACTACTAGGACAGCGCCACAGGAGACCCAGTACTTC. Its translation: CASRTTRTAPQETQYF.

This chain uses TRBV10-3 with TRBJ2-3; TRBD2 agrees at 10 bases. The trim removed 6 bases at V and 2 bases at J, leaving 11 bases unmatched. CDR1 and CDR2 from the germline V gene are ENHRY and SYGVKD. The CDR3 loop spans 17 amino acids. The CDR3 loop reads CAIRFKIAGGTTDTQYF. In DNA, the CDR3 is TGTGCCATCAGATTCAAAATAGCGGGGGGCACCACAGATACGCAGTATTTT.

CDR3 sequence reads: CASSVEGQGRQTQYF. DNA for the CDR3: TGTGCCAGCAGCGTAGAGGGACAGGGGAGGCAGACCCAGTACTTC. V and J are TRBV9 and TRBJ2-5, with 10 nucleotides matching TRBD1. Germline V gives CDR1 SGDLS, CDR2 YYNGEE. V trimming: 0 bases; J trimming: 6 bases; junction bases outside the gene matches: 5. This CDR3 contains 15 residues.

This chain connects TRBV21-1 to TRBJ2-1; the listed D gene, TRBD2, was not tested against the DNA. TRBV21-1 is a pseudogene. The CDR3 sequence is 17 residues long. The DNA for the CDR3 is TGTGCCAGCAGGTGCCCAATAGCTACACCTTCCGACAATGAGCAGTTCTTC. Translation gives CASRCPIATPSDNEQFF.

V and J are TRBV4-1 and TRBJ2-1; TRBD2 matches 10 bases. Trimming cost V 4 bases and J 6 bases; bases outside gene matches: 6. Per germline, CDR1 MGHRA and CDR2 YSYEKL. CDR3 size: 15 residues. CDR3 sequence: CASSPERGGPNEQFF. The CDR3, as DNA: TGCGCCAGCAGCCCTGAGCGGGGGGGTCCCAATGAGCAGTTCTTC.

The chain recombines TRBV9 with TRBJ2-5; TRBD1 agrees at 11 bases. This CDR3 region has 19 residues. V lost 0 bases, J lost 1 base, and 11 bases stayed unmatched. Germline loops: CDR1 SGDLS, CDR2 YYNGEE. Here the CDR3 reads CASSVAGGAGTGGQETQYF. The CDR3, as DNA: TGTGCCAGCAGCGTAGCAGGTGGCGCCGGGACAGGGGGCCAAGAGACCCAGTACTTC.

V gene TRBV4-2 combines with J gene TRBJ1-2; D is uncertain. Trimming cost V 5 bases and J 4 bases, with 8 bases left between them. The CDR3 sequence is 12 residues long. Germline values: CDR1 LGHNA, CDR2 YNFKEQ. The chain's CDR3 is CASSLRAYGYTF. The CDR3 DNA follows: TGTGCCAGCAGCTTGCGGGCCTATGGCTACACCTTC.

The V gene is TRBV5-4, the J gene TRBJ1-1; no firm D call. From germline, CDR1 is SGHNT and CDR2 YYREEE (reference sequence). CDR3 size: 13 residues. Trimming removed 0 bases at V and 0 bases at J, with 3 bases between. CDR3 nucleotide sequence: TGTGCCAGCAGCTTGGACTTGAACACTGAAGCTTTCTTT. This gives the protein CASSLDLNTEAFF. The full variable domain, with the rest looked up from reference TRBV5-4 and TRBJ1-1, is ETGVTQSPTHLIKTRGQQVTLRCSSQSGHNTVSWYQQALGQGPQFIFQYYREEENGRGNFPPRFSGLQFPNYSSELNVNALELDDSALYLCASSLDLNTEAFFGQGTRLTVV.

The rearrangement uses TRBV5-6 and TRBJ2-3; no definite D call. CDR1 is SGHDT and CDR2 is YYEEEE in the germline V gene. The CDR3 runs to 12 residues. Trimming left V 0 bases short and J 7 bases short, with 6 bases between. CDR3 protein: CASSLDYNTQYF. The CDR3 DNA reads as TGTGCCAGCAGCTTGGACTACAATACGCAGTATTTT.